This entry lists 21 T cell receptor beta chains sequenced from one sample in a study of T cell responses to AZD1222 COVID-19 vaccine (dated by TCRdb to the early 2020s). This specimen's time point label, per the study, means: baseline before first vaccination. Library preparation was by the immunoSEQ multiplex PCR assay. TCRdb took over this immuneACCESS table, retaining in-frame rearrangements with V and J assigned. Such tables are incomplete; in checked studies, under half of the missing clones stem from an unresolved V gene, and the remainder is unexplained. This sample is represented by fewer than 100,000 clones; nearly 90% of them were singletons. The ten biggest clones cover more than 7.5% of the sample. The sequencing here drew on peripheral blood, taken on day 0 of AZD1222 vaccination. The receptors were sampled from an adult in good health.

In DNA form, the CDR3 reads TGTGCCAGCAGTGAACAGGGACAGAGCAATCAGCCCCAGCATTTT. Translated, it gives CASSEQGQSNQPQHF. This sequence joins TRBV2 and TRBJ1-5, with 7 bases matching TRBD1. The length of the CDR3 is 15 residues. V trimming: 2 bases; J trimming: 1 base; junction bases outside the gene matches: 2. Germline values: CDR1 SNHLY, CDR2 FYNNEI.

The J gene is TRBJ2-2, the V gene TRBV7-9; D remains ambiguous. CDR1 is SEHNR, CDR2 FQNEAQ, per germline (reference sequence). This CDR3 is built from 15 residues. The germline V and J ends were trimmed by 2 bases and 2 bases, with 9 bases remaining between them. CDR3 region: CASSLQQPNTGELFF. The CDR3, as DNA: TGTGCCAGCAGCTTACAGCAGCCTAACACCGGGGAGCTGTTTTTT.

This clone was found many times. The rearrangement links TRBV7-9 to TRBJ1-6; D remains ambiguous. This CDR3 is built from 14 residues. CDR1 and CDR2 from the germline V gene are SEHNR and FQNEAQ (reference sequence). V lost 4 bases, J lost 4 bases, and 8 bases lay in between. The CDR3 DNA reads as TGTGCCAGCAGCTGGGCAGCTTATAATTCACCCCTCCACTTT. Its protein is CASSWAAYNSPLHF.

The J gene is TRBJ2-2, the V gene TRBV7-3; 7 nucleotides agree with TRBD2. The junction had 5 bases not matched to a gene; V was cut back by 0 bases and J by 7 bases. CDR1 SGHTA and CDR2 FQGTGA come from the germline V gene. This CDR3 has 15 residues. The CDR3 nucleotides are TGTGCCAGCAGCTTAACGTTAGTAGCGGGCGGGGAGCTGTTTTTT. Translation: CASSLTLVAGGELFF. Looking up the rest from reference TRBV7-3 and TRBJ2-2 gives the full variable domain: GAGVSQTPSNKVTEKGKYVELRCDPISGHTALYWYRQSLGQGPEFLIYFQGTGAADDSGLPNDRFFAVRPEGSVSTLKIQRTERGDSAVYLCASSLTLVAGGELFFGEGSRLTVL.

The V and J genes are TRBV3-1 (or the pseudogene TRBV3-2) and TRBJ2-3; D assignment may be TRBD1 or TRBD2 (5 bases each). Trimming left V 3 bases short and J 5 bases short, with 12 bases between. From germline, CDR1 is LGHDT and CDR2 YNNKEL (reference sequence). CDR3 size: 14 residues. CDR3 amino acids: CASSQGPSGDTQYF. CDR3 in DNA: TGTGCCAGCAGCCAGGGACCATCCGGAGATACGCAGTATTTT.

V usage is TRBV7-9 and J usage is TRBJ1-4, with 9 positions matching TRBD1. Per the germline V gene, CDR1 is SEHNR and CDR2 is FQNEAQ (reference sequence). The J segment lost 2 bases and the V segment lost 4 bases, leaving 5 bases of the junction unmatched. The CDR3 runs 16 residues. The CDR3 sequence: CASSSGQGPTNEKLFF. CDR3 DNA sequence: TGTGCCAGCAGCTCGGGACAGGGACCGACTAATGAAAAACTGTTTTTT.

This clone has only one observation. The V call is TRBV10-3, the J call TRBJ1-3; the match to TRBD1 covers 7 bases. CDR1 ENHRY and CDR2 SYGVKD come from the germline V gene. Unmatched junction bases numbered 8, after V lost 6 bases and J lost 3 bases. The CDR3 contains 15 residues. As DNA, the CDR3 is TGTGCCATCAGAGGAGGGGGCGCGGGTGGAAACACCATATATTTT. Its protein is CAIRGGGAGGNTIYF.

The genes are TRBV29-1 and TRBJ2-5; 10 bases align to TRBD2. Germline V CDR1 and CDR2: SQVTM, ANQGSEA. This CDR3 spans 13 amino acids. V lost 6 bases and J lost 2; bases outside the gene matches: 3. The DNA for the CDR3 is TGCAGCGTACAGCGGGGGGGGCAAGAGACCCAGTACTTC. It translates to CSVQRGGQETQYF. Full variable domain (missing parts from reference TRBV29-1 and TRBJ2-5): SAVISQKPSRDICQRGTSLTIQCQVDSQVTMMFWYRQQPGQSLTLIATANQGSEATYESGFVIDKFPISRPNLTFSTLTVSNMSPEDSSIYLCSVQRGGQETQYFGPGTRLLVL.

The chain combines TRBV15 with TRBJ1-6; D is unresolved. The CDR3 totals 16 residues. Germline CDR1 is LNHNV and CDR2 is YYDKDF (reference sequence). Trimming removed 0 bases from V and 6 bases from J, with 12 bases in between. The CDR3 coding sequence is TGTGCCACCAGCAGAGATCTGGAGGAGTTTAATTCACCCCTCCACTTT. Its protein product is CATSRDLEEFNSPLHF.

This chain links TRBV28 with TRBJ1-3; no definite D call. V lost 5 bases, J lost 2 bases, and 7 bases lay in between. CDR3 length equals 13 residues. Germline V CDR1 and CDR2: MDHEN, SYDVKM. The CDR3 bases are TGTGCCAGCAGTAAAATCGCTGGAAACACCATATATTTT. Encoded protein: CASSKIAGNTIYF.

CDR3 nucleotide sequence: TGTGCCAGCTCGCCGTCGGGACAGCATATCTATGGCTACACCTTC. Translating it yields CASSPSGQHIYGYTF. V gene TRBV18 combines with J gene TRBJ1-2, with 7 bases lining up with TRBD1. Germline V gene sequence: CDR1 KGHSH, CDR2 LQKENI. The ends lost 6 bases at V and 4 bases at J; junction bases unmatched: 11. The CDR3 spans 15 residues. Supplemented by reference TRBV18 and TRBJ1-2, the full variable domain reads NAGVMQNPRHLVRRRGQEARLRCSPMKGHSHVYWYRQLPEEGLKFMVYLQKENIIDESGMPKERFSAEFPKEGPSILRIQQVVRGDSAAYFCASSPSGQHIYGYTFGSGTRLTVV.

The chain employs TRBV4-2 and TRBJ1-6; D remains unclear. This CDR3 contains 14 residues. Germline loops: CDR1 LGHNA, CDR2 YNFKEQ. The V and J ends lost 5 bases and 6 bases respectively, with 11 bases between them. The chain's CDR3 is CASSGPGTNSPLHF. The CDR3 nucleotides read TGTGCCAGCAGCGGCCCGGGTACTAATTCACCCCTCCACTTT.

The genes are TRBV5-1 and TRBJ2-2, with D perhaps TRBD1 (6 bases). CDR1 is SGHRS, CDR2 YFSETQ, per germline. This CDR3 contains 15 residues. V dropped 2 bases and J dropped 2 bases, with 10 bases sitting between them. CDR3 region: CASSFRTVNTGELFF. The DNA for the CDR3 is TGCGCCAGCAGCTTTCGGACAGTCAACACCGGGGAGCTGTTTTTT.

The rearrangement uses TRBV9 and TRBJ2-1; 7 nucleotides agree with TRBD1. The CDR3 is 15 residues long. CDR1 SGDLS and CDR2 YYNGEE come from the germline V gene. J lost 2 bases, V lost 2 bases, and 4 bases had no gene match. The CDR3: CASSVSGQPYNEQFF. The CDR3 nucleotides are TGTGCCAGCAGCGTCTCGGGACAGCCCTACAATGAGCAGTTCTTC.

This clone has more than one count but fewer than ten. V usage is TRBV30 and J usage is TRBJ1-5, with 7 bases fitting TRBD1. V trimming: 0 bases; J trimming: 7 bases; junction bases outside the gene matches: 9. This CDR3 has 15 amino acids. Germline assignment: CDR1 GTSNPN and CDR2 SVGIG (reference sequence). The CDR3: CAWSVRTGAGQPQHF. CDR3 DNA: TGTGCCTGGAGTGTACGAACAGGGGCAGGACAGCCCCAGCATTTT. The full variable domain, in which reference TRBV30 and TRBJ1-5 provide the parts outside the CDR3, is SQTIHQWPATLVQPVGSPLSLECTVEGTSNPNLYWYRQAAGRGLQLLFYSVGIGQISSEVPQNLSASRPQDRQFILSSKKLLLSDSGFYLCAWSVRTGAGQPQHFGDGTRLSIL.

The chain recombines TRBV2 with TRBJ1-5, with D possibly TRBD1 on 5 matching bases. Germline CDR1 is SNHLY and CDR2 is FYNNEI. CDR3 length equals 14 residues. The V end was cut by 6 bases, the J end by 0 bases, with 9 bases between. The CDR3 region has the DNA TGTGCCAGCAGGGGGCAGTTTAGCAATCAGCCCCAGCATTTT. Encoded protein: CASRGQFSNQPQHF.

This clone was detected only once. This CDR3 is CASSASQGQFGNTIYF. The CDR3, as DNA: TGTGCCAGCAGCGCCTCCCAAGGCCAGTTTGGAAACACCATATATTTT. J is TRBJ1-3 and V is TRBV7-2; no definite D call. V was shortened by 5 bases and J by 3 bases, with 17 bases between the two germline ends. Germline V gene data show CDR1 as SGHTA and CDR2 as FQGNSA. The CDR3 runs 16 residues.

The chain uses TRBV7-9 and TRBJ1-2; D is possibly TRBD1 (5 bases). This CDR3 is 15 amino acids long. The germline V and J ends were trimmed by 5 bases and 4 bases, with 17 bases remaining between them. In germline, CDR1 is SEHNR, CDR2 FQNEAQ (reference sequence). The CDR3 loop reads CASSQEGPGLYGYTF. Written as DNA, the CDR3 is TGTGCCAGCAGCCAGGAGGGCCCGGGACTCTATGGCTACACCTTC.

The gene calls are TRBV19 and TRBJ1-6; the match to TRBD1 covers 11 bases. This CDR3 has 14 residues. Germline trimming cut 6 bases from V and 10 bases from J; bases unmatched to any gene: 5. Germline V gene data show CDR1 as LNHDA and CDR2 as SQIVND (reference sequence). This CDR3 is CASSEDRGLSPLHF. CDR3 nucleotide sequence: TGTGCCAGTAGCGAGGACAGGGGGCTCTCACCCCTCCACTTT.

The V gene is TRBV5-8, the J gene TRBJ2-2, with D maybe TRBD1 (6 bases). Trimming took off 5 bases at V and 4 bases at J, with 12 bases between the two ends. The CDR3 is made up of 14 amino acids. CDR1 is SGHTS and CDR2 is YDEGEE in the germline V gene. CDR3 loop: CASRRGKGTGELFF. As DNA, the CDR3 is TGTGCCAGCAGGAGGGGGAAGGGCACCGGGGAGCTGTTTTTT.

The chain has TRBV29-1 and TRBJ2-3; D gene ambiguous. In germline, CDR1 is SQVTM, CDR2 ANQGSEA. The CDR3 has 15 amino acids. The germline V and J ends were trimmed by 6 bases and 1 base, with 17 bases remaining between them. CDR3 in amino acids: CSVEPPSIGTDTQYF. In nucleotides, the CDR3 is TGCAGCGTCGAGCCACCATCGATCGGCACAGATACGCAGTATTTT.